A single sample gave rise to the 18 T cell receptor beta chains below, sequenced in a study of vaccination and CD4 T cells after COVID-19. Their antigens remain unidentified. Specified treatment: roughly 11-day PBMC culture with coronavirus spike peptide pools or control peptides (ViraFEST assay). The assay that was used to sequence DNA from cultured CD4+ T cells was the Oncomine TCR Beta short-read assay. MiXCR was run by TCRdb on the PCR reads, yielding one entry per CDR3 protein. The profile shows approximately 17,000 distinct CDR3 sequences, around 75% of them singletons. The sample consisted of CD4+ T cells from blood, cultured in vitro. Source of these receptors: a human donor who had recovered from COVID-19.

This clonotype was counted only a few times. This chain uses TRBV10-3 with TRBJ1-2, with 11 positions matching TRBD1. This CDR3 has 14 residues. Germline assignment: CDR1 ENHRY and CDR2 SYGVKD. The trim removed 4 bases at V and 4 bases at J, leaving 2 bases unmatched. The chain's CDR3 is CAISGTGGLYGYTF. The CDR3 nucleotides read TGTGCCATCAGTGGGACAGGGGGCCTCTATGGCTACACCTTC.

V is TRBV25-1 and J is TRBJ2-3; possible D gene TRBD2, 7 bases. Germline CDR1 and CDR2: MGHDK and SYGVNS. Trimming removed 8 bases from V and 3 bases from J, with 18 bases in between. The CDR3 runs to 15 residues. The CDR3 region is CASSSLGGATDTQYF. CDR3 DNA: TGTGCCAGCTCCTCCTTGGGGGGGGCAACAGATACGCAGTATTTT.

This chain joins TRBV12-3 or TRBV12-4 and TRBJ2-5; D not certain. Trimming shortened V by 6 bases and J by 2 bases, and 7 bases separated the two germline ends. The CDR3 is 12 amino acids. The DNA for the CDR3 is TGTGCCAGCAGACTGGGGCAAGAGACCCAGTACTTC. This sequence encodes CASRLGQETQYF.

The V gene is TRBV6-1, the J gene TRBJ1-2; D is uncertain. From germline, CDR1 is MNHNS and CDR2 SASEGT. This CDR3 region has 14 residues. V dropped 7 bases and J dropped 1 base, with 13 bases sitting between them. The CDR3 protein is CASTDTLVNYGYTF. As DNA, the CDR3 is TGTGCCAGCACCGACACACTGGTTAACTATGGCTACACCTTC.

The CDR3 loop reads CSASPRGLAGDEQFF. The CDR3 region has the DNA TGCAGTGCTAGTCCTCGAGGGCTAGCGGGGGATGAGCAGTTCTTC. This chain connects TRBV20-1 to TRBJ2-1; 10 bases line up with TRBD2. CDR1 is DFQATT, CDR2 SNEGSKA, per germline (reference sequence). CDR3 size: 15 residues. V lost 3 bases to trimming and J lost 8 bases; unmatched junction nucleotides: 10.

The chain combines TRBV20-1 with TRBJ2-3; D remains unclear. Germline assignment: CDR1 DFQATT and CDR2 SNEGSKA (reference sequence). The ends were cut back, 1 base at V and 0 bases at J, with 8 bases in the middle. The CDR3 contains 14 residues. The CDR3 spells CSARARLSTDTQYF. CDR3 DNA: TGCAGTGCTAGAGCCCGCCTAAGCACAGATACGCAGTATTTT.

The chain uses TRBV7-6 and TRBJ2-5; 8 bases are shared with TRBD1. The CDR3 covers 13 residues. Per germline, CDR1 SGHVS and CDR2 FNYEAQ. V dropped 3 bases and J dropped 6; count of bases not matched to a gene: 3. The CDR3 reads CASSLDRVKTQYF. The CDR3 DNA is TGTGCCAGCAGCTTGGACAGGGTAAAGACCCAGTACTTC.

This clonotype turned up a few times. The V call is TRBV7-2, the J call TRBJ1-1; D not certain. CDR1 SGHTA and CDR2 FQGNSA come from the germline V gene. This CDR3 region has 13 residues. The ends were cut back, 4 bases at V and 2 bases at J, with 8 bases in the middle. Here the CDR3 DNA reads TGTGCCAGCAGCTCGGACCCAAACACTGAAGCTTTCTTT. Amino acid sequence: CASSSDPNTEAFF.

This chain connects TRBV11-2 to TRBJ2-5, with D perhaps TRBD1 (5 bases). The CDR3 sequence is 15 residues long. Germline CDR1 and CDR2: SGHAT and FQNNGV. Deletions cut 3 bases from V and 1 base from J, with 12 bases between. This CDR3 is CASSFPQVTQETQYF. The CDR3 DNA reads TGTGCCAGCAGCTTCCCACAGGTCACCCAAGAGACCCAGTACTTC.

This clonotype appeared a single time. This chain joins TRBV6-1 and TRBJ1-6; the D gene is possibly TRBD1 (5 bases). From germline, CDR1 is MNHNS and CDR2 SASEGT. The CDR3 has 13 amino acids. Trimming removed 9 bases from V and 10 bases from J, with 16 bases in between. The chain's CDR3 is CASSGTLGSPLHF. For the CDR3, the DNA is TGTGCCAGTTCCGGGACGCTCGGGTCACCCCTCCACTTT.

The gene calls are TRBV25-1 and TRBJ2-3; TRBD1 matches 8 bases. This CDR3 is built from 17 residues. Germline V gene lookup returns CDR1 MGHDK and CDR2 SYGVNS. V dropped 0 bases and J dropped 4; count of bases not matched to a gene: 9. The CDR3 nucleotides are TGTGCCAGCAGTGAATATATGGGGACAGGAGGCTCAGATACGCAGTATTTT. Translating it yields CASSEYMGTGGSDTQYF.

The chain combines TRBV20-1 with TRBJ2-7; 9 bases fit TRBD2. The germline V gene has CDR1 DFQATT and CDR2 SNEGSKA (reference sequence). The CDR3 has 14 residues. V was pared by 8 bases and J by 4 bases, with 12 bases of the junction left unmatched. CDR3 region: CSSPRASGMYEQYF. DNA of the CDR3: TGCAGTTCGCCTAGGGCTAGCGGGATGTACGAGCAGTACTTC.

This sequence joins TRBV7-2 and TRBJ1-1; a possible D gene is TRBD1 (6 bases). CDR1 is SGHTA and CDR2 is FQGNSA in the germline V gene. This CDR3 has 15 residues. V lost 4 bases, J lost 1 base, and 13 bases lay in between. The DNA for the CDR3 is TGTGCCAGCAGCTCGGCCCGGGGGCAGAACACTGAAGCTTTCTTT. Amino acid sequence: CASSSARGQNTEAFF.

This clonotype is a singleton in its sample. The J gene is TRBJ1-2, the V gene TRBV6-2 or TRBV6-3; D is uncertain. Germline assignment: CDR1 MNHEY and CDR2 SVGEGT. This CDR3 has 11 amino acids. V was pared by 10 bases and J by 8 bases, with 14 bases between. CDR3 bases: TGTGCCACCTCCGGGCCCGGCGGCTACACCTTC. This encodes CATSGPGGYTF.

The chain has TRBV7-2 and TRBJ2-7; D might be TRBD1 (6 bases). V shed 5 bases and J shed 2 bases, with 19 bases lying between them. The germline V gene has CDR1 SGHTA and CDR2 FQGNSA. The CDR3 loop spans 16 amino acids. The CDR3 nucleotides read TGTGCCAGCAGCCCCCCCCGGACAGCGGAAACCTACGAGCAGTACTTC. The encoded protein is CASSPPRTAETYEQYF.

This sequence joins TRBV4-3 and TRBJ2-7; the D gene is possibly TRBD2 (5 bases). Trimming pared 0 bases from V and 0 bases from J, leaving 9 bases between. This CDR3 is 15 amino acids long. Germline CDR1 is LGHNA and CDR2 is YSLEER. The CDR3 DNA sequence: TGCGCCAGCAGCCAAGATGCGGGTTCCTCCTACGAGCAGTACTTC. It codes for CASSQDAGSSYEQYF.

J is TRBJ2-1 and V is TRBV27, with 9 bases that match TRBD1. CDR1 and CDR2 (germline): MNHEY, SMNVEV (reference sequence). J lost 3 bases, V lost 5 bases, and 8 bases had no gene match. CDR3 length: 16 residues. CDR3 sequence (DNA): TGTGCCAGCAGTCCTCAGGGGACAGGGTTCTACAATGAGCAGTTCTTC. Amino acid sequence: CASSPQGTGFYNEQFF.

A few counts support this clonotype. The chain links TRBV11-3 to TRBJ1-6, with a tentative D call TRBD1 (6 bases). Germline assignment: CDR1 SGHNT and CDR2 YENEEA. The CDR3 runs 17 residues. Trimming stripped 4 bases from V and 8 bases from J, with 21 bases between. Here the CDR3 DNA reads TGTGCCAGCAGCTCCTCATACAGGGCTAGAGGGTATTCACCCCTCCACTTT. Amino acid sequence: CASSSSYRARGYSPLHF.